Following are 2 T cell receptor beta chains from one sample sequenced in a study of cytotoxic CD8 clonotypes in ibrutinib-treated CLL. Here immunoSEQ multiplex PCR was the method, and the copy in TCRdb shows in-frame clones only, minus some. The sample holds approximately 45,000 clones, under 75% seen once. Material: PBMCs, obtained after 12 months of ibrutinib treatment. The receptor source for this set is a human donor with chronic lymphocytic leukemia.

This chain connects TRBV28 to TRBJ2-5, with 12 bases matching TRBD2. CDR1 is MDHEN, CDR2 SYDVKM, per germline. V was pared by 6 bases and J by 2 bases, with 7 bases of the junction left unmatched. This CDR3 is built from 16 residues. CDR3 sequence: CASRELAGGRQETQYF. The CDR3 DNA reads as TGTGCCAGCAGGGAGCTAGCGGGGGGGAGGCAAGAGACCCAGTACTTC.

In its sample, this clone was seen a few times. The J gene is TRBJ2-7, the V gene TRBV2, with D unclear. CDR1 and CDR2 from the germline V gene are SNHLY and FYNNEI. The CDR3 has 12 amino acids. Trimming pared 11 bases from V and 2 bases from J, leaving 13 bases between. DNA for the CDR3: TGTGCCGCCGGTCGGCAGACCTACGAGCAGTACTTC. Protein: CAAGRQTYEQYF.